The clone carrying this T cell receptor beta chain came up many times. Its antigen is not known. CDR1 ENHRY and CDR2 SYGVKD come from the germline V gene. Between the trimmed V and J ends, which lost 4 bases and 6 bases, there was a span of 6 bases. The CDR3 sequence is 12 residues long. This entry comes from a study of T-cell reconstitution after alpha-beta-depleted transplantation in children. Study-wide points: Diversity and T-cell counts at one year after transplant derived mostly from new T cells. Expanded graft clones numbering several hundred reportedly gave rise to alpha-beta T cells about two months after transplant.

Unique molecular identifiers were used to barcode this TCRbeta library. MiXCR, run by TCRdb on the PCR reads, gives a single entry per CDR3 protein. The sample includes approximately 630,000 distinct CDR3 sequences, under 15% of them seen just once. The source is a girl aged 2 to 10 with congenital amegakaryocytic thrombocytopenia, due to receive a stem cell transplant. The chain has TRBV10-3 and TRBJ2-2; perhaps TRBD1 as D (5 bases). Material: PBMCs, obtained before TCRalphabeta/CD19-depleted stem cell transplant. The CDR3 coding sequence is TGTGCCATCAGTGGCAGGGCCGGGGAGCTGTTTTTT. It specifies CAISGRAGELFF.